This T cell receptor (beta chain) originates from a study of identical twins. The study's findings and limits: Beta out-of-frame sequences displayed a weaker excess of sharing between twins.

This CDR3 is built from 15 residues. Germline V gives CDR1 SNHLY, CDR2 FYNNEI. V was clipped by 9 bases and J by 3 bases; unmatched bases: 10. This clonotype was seen only a few times. Its target is unknown. Unique molecular identifiers were present on cDNA, and template switching added a universal primer site. Each CDR3 protein gets one entry after TCRdb re-called the 5' RACE reads with MiXCR. The table includes 300,000 to 400,000 distinct CDR3 sequences, roughly 9% detected once. The sequence was obtained from a woman aged 45-65 years in good health. The chain employs TRBV2 and TRBJ2-3; TRBD2 aligns across 9 bases. The sequenced sample consisted of naive T cells sorted from blood. The CDR3 here is CASFASSGVTDTQYF. Here the CDR3 DNA reads TGTGCCAGTTTCGCCTCTAGCGGGGTGACAGATACGCAGTATTTT.